The source of this T cell receptor beta chain is a study of T-cell reconstitution after alpha-beta-depleted transplantation in children. V lost 0 bases to trimming and J lost 0 bases; unmatched junction nucleotides: 12. This CDR3 region has 20 residues. The germline V gene encodes CDR1 MNHEY and CDR2 SVGEGT. Unique molecular identifiers were used to barcode this TCRbeta library. A single record per CDR3 protein comes from TCRdb applying MiXCR to the PCR reads. The repertoire holds more than 60,000 distinct CDR3 sequences, with 6% to 8.5% as singletons. This clonotype came up many times. This TCR derives from a human donor who donated a stem cell graft to a child with acute lymphoblastic leukemia. This sequence joins TRBV6-2 or TRBV6-3 and TRBJ2-1, with 9 nucleotides matching TRBD2. The sample in question was PBMCs from the stem cell graft donor, obtained from the stem cell graft. For the CDR3, the DNA is TGTGCCAGCAGTTACTCGGGTTCGGGTAGCGGGGGCCTCTCCTACAATGAGCAGTTCTTC. Translating it yields CASSYSGSGSGGLSYNEQFF.